One T cell receptor (beta chain) is described in this entry. Authors' processing steps: The assay estimated nucleated cells by amplifying reference gene primers. The method was immunoSEQ multiplex PCR; TCRdb's version includes in-frame clones alone and lacks a portion of them. V and J calls and clone size come straight from that table; D and trimming were deduced from the DNA. The data hold more than 250,000 clones, with around 87% observed a single time. The sample comes from a study of blood T cell repertoires in COVID-19. Turning to the study itself: COVID-19 samples, acute and convalescent, were from the United States, Italy and Spain.

Between the trimmed V and J ends, which lost 3 bases and 7 bases, there was a span of 10 bases. CDR3 length: 14 amino acids. Per germline, CDR1 MNHEY and CDR2 SMNVEV (reference sequence). All enrollees were about 18 to 90 years old and from around 25 US areas. Participants reported their clinical history, and cohort assignment relied on those reports. The sample consisted of PBMCs or T cells enriched from blood (not recorded which). J is TRBJ1-6 and V is TRBV27; the D gene is possibly TRBD1 (5 bases). This TCR derives from a woman aged 18-35 years with acute COVID-19. The CDR3 loop reads CASSFDRDNSPLHF. CDR3 bases: TGTGCCAGCAGTTTCGACAGAGACAATTCACCCCTCCACTTT.